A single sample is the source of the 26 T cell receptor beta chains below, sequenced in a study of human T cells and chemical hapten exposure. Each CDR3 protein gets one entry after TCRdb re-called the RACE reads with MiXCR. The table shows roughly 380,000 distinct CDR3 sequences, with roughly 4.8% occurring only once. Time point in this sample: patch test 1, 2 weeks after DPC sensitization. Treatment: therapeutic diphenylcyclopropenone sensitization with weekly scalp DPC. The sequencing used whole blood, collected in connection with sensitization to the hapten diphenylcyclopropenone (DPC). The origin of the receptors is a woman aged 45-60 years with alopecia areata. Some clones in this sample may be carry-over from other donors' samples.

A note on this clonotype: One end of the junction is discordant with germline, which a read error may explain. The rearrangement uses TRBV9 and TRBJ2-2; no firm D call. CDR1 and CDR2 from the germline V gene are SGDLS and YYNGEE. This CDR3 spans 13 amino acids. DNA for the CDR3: TGTGCCAGCGGCCTGGGCAACAACGGGGAGCTGTTTTTT. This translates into CASGLGNNGELFF. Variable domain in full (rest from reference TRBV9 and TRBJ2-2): DSGVTQTPKHLITATGQRVTLRCSPRSGDLSVYWYQQSLDQGLQFLIQYYNGEERAKGNILERFSAQQFPDLHSELNLSSLELGDSALYFCASGLGNNGELFFGEGSRLTVL.

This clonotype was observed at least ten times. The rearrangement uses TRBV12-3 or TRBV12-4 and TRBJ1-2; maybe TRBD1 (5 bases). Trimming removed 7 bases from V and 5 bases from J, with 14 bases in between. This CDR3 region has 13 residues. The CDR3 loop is CASTRGGRYGYTF. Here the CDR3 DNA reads TGTGCCAGCACTCGCGGGGGGAGGTATGGCTACACCTTC.

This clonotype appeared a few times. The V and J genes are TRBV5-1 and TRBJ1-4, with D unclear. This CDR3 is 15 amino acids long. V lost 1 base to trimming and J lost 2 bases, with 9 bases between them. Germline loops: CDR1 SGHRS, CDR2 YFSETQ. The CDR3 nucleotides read TGCGCCAGCAGCTTGAGGGCCGGGACTAATGAAAAACTGTTTTTT. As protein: CASSLRAGTNEKLFF.

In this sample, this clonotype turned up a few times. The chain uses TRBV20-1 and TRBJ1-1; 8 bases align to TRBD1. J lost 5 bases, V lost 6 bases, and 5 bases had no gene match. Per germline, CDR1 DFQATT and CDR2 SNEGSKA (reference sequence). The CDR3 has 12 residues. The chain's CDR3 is CSARTGSTEAFF. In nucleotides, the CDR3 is TGCAGTGCCCGGACAGGGTCGACTGAAGCTTTCTTT.

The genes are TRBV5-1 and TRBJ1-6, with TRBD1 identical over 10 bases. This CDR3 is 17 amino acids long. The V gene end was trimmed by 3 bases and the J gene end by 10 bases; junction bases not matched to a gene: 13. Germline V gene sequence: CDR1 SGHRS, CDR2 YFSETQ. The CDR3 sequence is CASSSTPGQGSGSPLHF. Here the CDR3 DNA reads TGCGCCAGCAGCTCTACTCCGGGACAGGGGTCCGGATCACCCCTCCACTTT.

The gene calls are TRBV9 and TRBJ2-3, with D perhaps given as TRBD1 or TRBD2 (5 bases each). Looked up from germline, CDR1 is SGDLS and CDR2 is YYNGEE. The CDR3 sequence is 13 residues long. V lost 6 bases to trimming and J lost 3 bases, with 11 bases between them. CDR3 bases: TGTGCCAGCACCAAATGGGGGACAGATACGCAGTATTTT. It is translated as CASTKWGTDTQYF.

In nucleotides, the CDR3 is TGTGCCACCAGTCAGACAGGGGTTTACAATGAGCAGTTCTTC. Its translation: CATSQTGVYNEQFF. The rearrangement links TRBV24-1 to TRBJ2-1, with 8 positions matching TRBD1. V was pared by 6 bases and J by 4 bases, with 4 bases of the junction left unmatched. CDR3 length equals 14 residues. Germline V lookup: CDR1 KGHDR, CDR2 SFDVKD.

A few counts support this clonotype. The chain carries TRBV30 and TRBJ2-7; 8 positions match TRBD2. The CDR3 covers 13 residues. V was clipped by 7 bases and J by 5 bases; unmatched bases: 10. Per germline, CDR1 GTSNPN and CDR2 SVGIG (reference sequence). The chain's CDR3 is CAYSLAGGNEQYF. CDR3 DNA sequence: TGTGCCTACTCTCTTGCGGGAGGAAACGAGCAGTACTTC. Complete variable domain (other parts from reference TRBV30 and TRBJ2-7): SQTIHQWPATLVQPVGSPLSLECTVEGTSNPNLYWYRQAAGRGLQLLFYSVGIGQISSEVPQNLSASRPQDRQFILSSKKLLLSDSGFYLCAYSLAGGNEQYFGPGTRLTVT.

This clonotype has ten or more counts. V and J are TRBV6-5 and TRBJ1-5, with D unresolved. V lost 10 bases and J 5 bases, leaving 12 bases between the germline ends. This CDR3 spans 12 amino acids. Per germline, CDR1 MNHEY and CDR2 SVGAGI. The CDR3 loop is CAIPFRDQPQHF. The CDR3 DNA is TGTGCCATCCCCTTCCGGGATCAGCCCCAGCATTTT.

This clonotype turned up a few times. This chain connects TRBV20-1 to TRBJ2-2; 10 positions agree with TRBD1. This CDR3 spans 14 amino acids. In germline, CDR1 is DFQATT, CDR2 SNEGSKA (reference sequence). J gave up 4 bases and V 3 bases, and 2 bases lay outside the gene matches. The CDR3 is CSARGQGSTGELFF. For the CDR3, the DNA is TGCAGTGCTAGGGGACAGGGGAGCACCGGGGAGCTGTTTTTT.

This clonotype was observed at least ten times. DNA for the CDR3: TGTGCCAGCATCCCTCGAACTAGCGGGATAATCTCCTACGAGCAGTACTTC. Its translation is CASIPRTSGIISYEQYF. The chain uses TRBV28 and TRBJ2-7; 10 bases are shared with TRBD2. Germline CDR1 reads MDHEN; CDR2 reads SYDVKM. The ends lost 7 bases at V and 0 bases at J; junction bases unmatched: 12. The CDR3 consists of 17 residues.

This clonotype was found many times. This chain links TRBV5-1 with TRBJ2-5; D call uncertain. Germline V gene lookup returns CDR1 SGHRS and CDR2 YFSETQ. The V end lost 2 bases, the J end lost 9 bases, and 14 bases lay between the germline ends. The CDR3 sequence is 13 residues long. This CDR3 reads CASSFGENRAQYF. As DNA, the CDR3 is TGCGCCAGCAGCTTCGGAGAGAATCGCGCCCAGTACTTC.

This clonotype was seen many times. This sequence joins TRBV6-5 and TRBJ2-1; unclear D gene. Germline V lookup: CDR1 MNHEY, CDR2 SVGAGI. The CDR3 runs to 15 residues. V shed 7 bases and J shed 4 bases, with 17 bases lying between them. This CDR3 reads CASTSTFGNYNEQFF. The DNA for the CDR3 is TGTGCCAGCACCTCTACCTTTGGGAATTACAATGAGCAGTTCTTC.

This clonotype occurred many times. CDR3 in DNA: TGCAGTGCTTCCGGGACAGGGGTCACTGAAGCTTTCTTT. Its protein product is CSASGTGVTEAFF. The genes are TRBV20-1 and TRBJ1-1, with 10 bases lining up with TRBD1. With V trimmed by 5 bases and J by 4 bases, 4 bases remained unmatched. The CDR3 is 13 residues long. Per the germline V gene, CDR1 is DFQATT and CDR2 is SNEGSKA (reference sequence).

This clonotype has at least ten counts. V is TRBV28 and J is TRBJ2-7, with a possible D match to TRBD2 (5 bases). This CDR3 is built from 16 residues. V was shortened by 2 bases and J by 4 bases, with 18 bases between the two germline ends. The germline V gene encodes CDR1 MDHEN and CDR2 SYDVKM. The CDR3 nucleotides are TGTGCCAGCAGTTTACCGGAGCAAAGGGAGTTATACGAGCAGTACTTC. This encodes CASSLPEQRELYEQYF. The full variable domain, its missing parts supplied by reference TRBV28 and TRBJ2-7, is DVKVTQSSRYLVKRTGEKVFLECVQDMDHENMFWYRQDPGLGLRLIYFSYDVKMKEKGDIPEGYSVSREKKERFSLILESASTNQTSMYLCASSLPEQRELYEQYFGPGTRLTVT.

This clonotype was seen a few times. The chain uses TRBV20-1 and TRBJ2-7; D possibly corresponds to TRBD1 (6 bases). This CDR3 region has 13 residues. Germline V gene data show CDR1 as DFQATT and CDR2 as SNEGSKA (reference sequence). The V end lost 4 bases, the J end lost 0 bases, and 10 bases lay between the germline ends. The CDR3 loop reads CSANRDNSYEQYF. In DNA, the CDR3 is TGCAGTGCTAATCGGGACAACTCCTACGAGCAGTACTTC.

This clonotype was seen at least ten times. CDR3 sequence (DNA): TGTGCCAGCAGCCGCGGTTCCGATACGCAGTATTTT. Its translation is CASSRGSDTQYF. The chain is built from TRBV5-6 and TRBJ2-3; D not certain. This CDR3 is 12 amino acids long. V dropped 4 bases and J dropped 6 bases, with 9 bases sitting between them. Germline lookup yields CDR1 SGHDT and CDR2 YYEEEE.

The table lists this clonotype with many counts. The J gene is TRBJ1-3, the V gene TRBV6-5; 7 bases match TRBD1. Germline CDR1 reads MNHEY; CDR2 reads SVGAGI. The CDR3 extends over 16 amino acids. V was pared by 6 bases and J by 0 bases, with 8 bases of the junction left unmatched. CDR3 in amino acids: CASSRQGSFSGNTIYF. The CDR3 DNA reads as TGTGCCAGCAGCCGACAGGGCTCCTTCTCTGGAAACACCATATATTTT.

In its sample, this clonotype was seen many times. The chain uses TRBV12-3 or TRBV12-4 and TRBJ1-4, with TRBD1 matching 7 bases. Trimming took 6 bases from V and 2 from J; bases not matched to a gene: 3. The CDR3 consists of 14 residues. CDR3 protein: CASRMTGTNEKLFF. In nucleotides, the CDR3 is TGTGCCAGCAGGATGACAGGGACTAATGAAAAACTGTTTTTT.

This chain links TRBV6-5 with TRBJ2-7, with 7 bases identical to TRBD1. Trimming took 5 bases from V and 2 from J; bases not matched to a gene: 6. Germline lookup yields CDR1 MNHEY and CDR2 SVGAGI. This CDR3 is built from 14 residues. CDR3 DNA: TGTGCCAGCAGTCCCCTCGACAGGGCCTACGAGCAGTACTTC. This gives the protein CASSPLDRAYEQYF.

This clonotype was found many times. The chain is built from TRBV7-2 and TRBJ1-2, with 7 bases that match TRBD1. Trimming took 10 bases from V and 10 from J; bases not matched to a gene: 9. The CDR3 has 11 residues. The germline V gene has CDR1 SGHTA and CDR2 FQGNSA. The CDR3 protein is CATWTGLFYTF. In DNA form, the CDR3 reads TGTGCCACTTGGACAGGCCTTTTCTACACCTTC.

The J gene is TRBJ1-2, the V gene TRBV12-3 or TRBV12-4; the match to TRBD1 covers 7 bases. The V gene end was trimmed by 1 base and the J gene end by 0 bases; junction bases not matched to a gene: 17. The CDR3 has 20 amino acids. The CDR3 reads CASSLVLGGETGYSNYGYTF. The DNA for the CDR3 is TGTGCCAGCAGTTTAGTATTAGGTGGGGAGACAGGGTACTCTAACTATGGCTACACCTTC.

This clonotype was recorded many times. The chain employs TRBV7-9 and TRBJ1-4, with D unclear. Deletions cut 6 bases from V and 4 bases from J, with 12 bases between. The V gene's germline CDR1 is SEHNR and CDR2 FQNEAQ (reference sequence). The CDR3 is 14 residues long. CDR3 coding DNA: TGTGCCAGCAGGTTGGGAGGAATTAATGAAAAACTGTTTTTT. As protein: CASRLGGINEKLFF.

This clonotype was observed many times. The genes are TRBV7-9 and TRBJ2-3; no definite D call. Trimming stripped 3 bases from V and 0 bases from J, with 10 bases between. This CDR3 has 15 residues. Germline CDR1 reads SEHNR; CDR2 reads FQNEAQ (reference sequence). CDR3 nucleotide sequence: TGTGCCAGCAGCTTGGACGGAGCTAGCACAGATACGCAGTATTTT. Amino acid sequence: CASSLDGASTDTQYF.

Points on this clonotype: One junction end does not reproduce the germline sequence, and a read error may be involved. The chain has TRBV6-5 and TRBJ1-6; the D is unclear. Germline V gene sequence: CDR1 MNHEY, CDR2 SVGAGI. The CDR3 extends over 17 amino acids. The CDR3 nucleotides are TGTGGCAGCGGCACATACGTTGGGAGCTCCTATAATTCACCCCTCCACTTT. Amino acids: CGSGTYVGSSYNSPLHF.

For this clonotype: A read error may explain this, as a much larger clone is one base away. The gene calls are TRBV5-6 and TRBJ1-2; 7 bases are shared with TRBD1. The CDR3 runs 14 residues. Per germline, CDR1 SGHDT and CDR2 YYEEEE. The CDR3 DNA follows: TGTGCCAGCAGTTCCGGACAGGCGAACTATGGCTACGCCTTC. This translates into CASSSGQANYGYAF.